A selection of T cell receptor beta chains follows, all from one sample in a study of CD4+ T cells in melanoma. Produced via immunoSEQ multiplex PCR; TCRdb's table is partial and in-frame only. The sample lists 110,000 to 150,000 clones, about nine tenths occurring once. The origin of the receptors is a human donor with melanoma. Both conserved end residues are part of each CDR3. A D gene is named only where the DNA matches it firmly. Clone size is stated in some rows and not others, as once, few, many or a class when expanded.

>TRBD2|.|TRBV6-8|TRBJ2-3
CASSYSASGRGDTQYF
TGTGCCAGCAGTTACTCGGCTAGCGGGCGAGGGGATACGCAGTATTTT
>TRBD1|.|TRBV6-5|TRBJ1-1
CASRDRGTRFEAFF
TGTGCCAGCAGGGACAGGGGGACTCGTTTTGAAGCTTTCTTT
>TRBD1|.|TRBV5-4|TRBJ1-1
CASSKGTEASTEAFF
TGTGCCAGCAGCAAAGGGACAGAGGCGAGCACTGAAGCTTTCTTT
>TRBD1|.|TRBV27|TRBJ2-7
CASSPRTGTGEQYF
TGTGCCAGCAGTCCAAGGACAGGAACGGGCGAGCAGTACTTC
>.|.|TRBV7-9|TRBJ2-1
CASSPMRREQFF
TGTGCCAGCAGCCCTATGCGGCGTGAGCAGTTCTTC
>TRBD1|.|TRBV7-8|TRBJ1-1
CASSSGQQLEAFF
TGTGCCAGCAGCTCGGGACAGCAGCTTGAAGCTTTCTTT
>.|.|TRBV9|TRBJ2-2
CASSDKYTGELFF
TGTGCCAGCAGCGACAAATACACCGGGGAGCTGTTTTTT
>.|.|TRBV18|TRBJ2-1
CASSPDTGLRGNEQFF
TGTGCCAGCTCACCAGACACGGGGCTGAGGGGCAATGAGCAGTTCTTC
>.|.|TRBV6-5|TRBJ2-1
CASRVTGRSYNEQFF
TGTGCCAGCAGGGTGACAGGTCGGTCGTACAATGAGCAGTTCTTC
>.|.|TRBV5-6|TRBJ2-5
CASRVGGGGGVTQYF
TGTGCCAGCAGGGTGGGCGGGGGCGGCGGTGTGACCCAGTACTTC
>TRBD1|.|TRBV29-1|TRBJ1-2
CSVRQGADYGYTF
TGCAGCGTCAGACAGGGCGCGGACTATGGCTACACCTTC
>.|once|TRBV25-1|TRBJ1-2
CASSQGHYGYTF
TGTGCCAGCAGTCAGGGCCACTATGGCTACACCTTC
>.|.|TRBV27|TRBJ1-2
CASSLSRSQGDYGYTF
TGTGCCAGCAGTTTATCGAGGTCCCAGGGCGACTATGGCTACACCTTC
>.|.|TRBV13|TRBJ1-1
CASSLGDRNTEAFF
TGTGCCAGCAGCTTAGGCGACAGGAACACTGAAGCTTTCTTT
>.|.|TRBV14|TRBJ2-1
CASSQWRGNNNEQFF
TGTGCCAGCAGCCAATGGAGGGGGAACAACAATGAGCAGTTCTTC
>.|.|TRBV18|TRBJ2-7
CASSGYEQYF
TGTGCCAGCTCAGGCTACGAGCAGTACTTC